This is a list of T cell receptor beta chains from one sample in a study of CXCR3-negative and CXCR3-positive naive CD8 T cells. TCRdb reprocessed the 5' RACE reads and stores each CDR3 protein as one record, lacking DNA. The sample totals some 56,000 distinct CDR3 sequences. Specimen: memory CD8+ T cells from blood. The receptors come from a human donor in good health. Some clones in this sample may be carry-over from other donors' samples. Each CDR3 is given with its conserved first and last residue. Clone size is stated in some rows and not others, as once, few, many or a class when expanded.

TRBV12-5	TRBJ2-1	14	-	CASGTGTGYNEQFF
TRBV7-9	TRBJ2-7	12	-	CASTLGSGLRLF
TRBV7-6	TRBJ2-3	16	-	CASSSPGTPKGDTQYF
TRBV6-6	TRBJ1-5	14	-	CASSYAGGSQPQHF
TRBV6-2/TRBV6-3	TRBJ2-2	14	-	CASSQNPKTGELFF
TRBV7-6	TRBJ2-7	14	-	CASSLEDASYEQYF
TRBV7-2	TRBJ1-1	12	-	CASSQGPTEAFF
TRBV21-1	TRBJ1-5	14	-	CASSKGGCYQPQHF
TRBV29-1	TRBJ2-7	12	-	CSVYEETYEQYF
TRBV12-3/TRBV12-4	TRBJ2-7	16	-	CASSSLYGGGADEQYF
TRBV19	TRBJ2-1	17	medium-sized	CASSIDRGTGDYNEQFF
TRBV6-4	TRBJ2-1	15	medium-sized	CASSDGGGLVSEQFF
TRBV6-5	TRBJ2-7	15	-	CASSYGDRGYYEQYF
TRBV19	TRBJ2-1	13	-	CATGAGWYNEQFF
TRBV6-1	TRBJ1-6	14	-	CASSPGTPSSPLHF
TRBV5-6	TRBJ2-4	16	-	CASSLGTGPGGDIQYF
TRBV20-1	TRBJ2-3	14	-	CSARWWQGHDTQYF
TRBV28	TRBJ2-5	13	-	CASRGSSQETQYF
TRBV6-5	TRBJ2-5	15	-	CASSYFSGIQETQYF
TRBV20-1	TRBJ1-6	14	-	CSARGDRGNSPLHF
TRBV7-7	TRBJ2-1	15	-	CASSAGTGVHNEQFF
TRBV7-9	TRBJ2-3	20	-	CASSLRYLTTGKEYTDTQYF
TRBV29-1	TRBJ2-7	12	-	CSVLREGGEQYF
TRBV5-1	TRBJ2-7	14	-	CASSYTGPGYEQYF
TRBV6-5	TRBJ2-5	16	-	CASSPIQRQVQETQYF
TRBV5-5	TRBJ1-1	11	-	CASNWLSEAFF
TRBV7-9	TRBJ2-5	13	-	CASSFPGGETQYF
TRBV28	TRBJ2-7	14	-	CASTGTELTYEQYF
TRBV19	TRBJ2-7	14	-	CASSTLVTHYEQYF
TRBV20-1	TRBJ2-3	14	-	CSARPRTGADTQYF
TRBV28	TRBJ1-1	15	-	CASSFRGALDTEAFF
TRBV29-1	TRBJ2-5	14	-	CSGVAGWGSETQYF
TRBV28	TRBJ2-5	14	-	CASSPGPPGETQYF
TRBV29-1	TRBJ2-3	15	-	CSVEDLISGTDTQYF
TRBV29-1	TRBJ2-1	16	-	CSVEPPDRKSYNEQFF